This is a list of T cell receptor beta chains from one sample in a study of blood T cell repertoires in COVID-19. Clones were sequenced by immunoSEQ multiplex PCR, and TCRdb holds only the in-frame ones, with some missing. The repertoire holds 260,000 or so clones, with roughly 86% as singletons. Sequencing was done on a sample of peripheral blood. The source is a human donor in a cohort sampled during active COVID-19. CDR3s include the opening cysteine and the closing phenylalanine or tryptophan. The order of the fields is D gene, V gene, J gene, CDR3 DNA, CDR3 protein. D genes are given only for firm matches.

>TRBD1|TRBV18|TRBJ2-7
TGTGCCAGCTCACCTCACCCGGGACAGGGCGGGTACGAGCAGTACTTC
CASSPHPGQGGYEQYF
>TRBD1|TRBV11-2|TRBJ2-7
TGTGCCAGCAGCTCAGGGGGCGGTGGGGCCTACGAGCAGTACTTC
CASSSGGGGAYEQYF
>TRBD1|TRBV19|TRBJ1-1
TGTGCCAGTACTCGGGACAGGGATGTCGGCACTGAAGCTTTCTTT
CASTRDRDVGTEAFF
>NA|TRBV27|TRBJ2-7
TGTGCCAGCATCCACTCCTACGAGCAGTACTTC
CASIHSYEQYF
>NA|TRBV9|TRBJ2-2
TGTGCCAGCAGCTTACAGATCACCGGGGAGCTGTTTTTT
CASSLQITGELFF
>TRBD1|TRBV7-8|TRBJ1-1
TGTGCCAGCAGCCTGGGACAGGTGAAGGACACTGAAGCTTTCTTT
CASSLGQVKDTEAFF
>NA|TRBV10-2|TRBJ1-1
TGCGCCAGCAGTGAGCCCTCTTGGAACACTGAAGCTTTCTTT
CASSEPSWNTEAFF
>NA|TRBV7-8|TRBJ1-3
TGTGCCAGCAGCTTAGTCAGGGAGGTCGGAAACACCATATATTTT
CASSLVREVGNTIYF
>NA|TRBV19|TRBJ2-2
TGTGCCAGTAGTATAGACGGAGGGGCCATAGACCCCGGGGAGCTGTTTTTT
CASSIDGGAIDPGELFF
>NA|TRBV5-3|TRBJ2-7
TGTGCCAGAAGCTTCGGGGGGCCAGGCCACGAGCAGTACTTC
CARSFGGPGHEQYF
>NA|TRBV27|TRBJ1-2
TGTGCCAGCATGGCAAGTGGGAGGGATGGCTACACCTTC
CASMASGRDGYTF
>NA|TRBV27|TRBJ1-2
TGTGCCAGCAGTGGGGACATAGACGGGGTTGGCTACACCTTC
CASSGDIDGVGYTF
>NA|TRBV19|TRBJ1-1
TGTGCCAGTATTCCAGGGCAAGGAACTGAAGCTTTCTTT
CASIPGQGTEAFF
>NA|TRBV14|TRBJ1-4
TGTGCCAGCAGCCAAGACCTCGCAACTAATGAAAAACTGTTTTTT
CASSQDLATNEKLFF
>TRBD2|TRBV9|TRBJ2-3
TGTGCCAGCAGCGGCGGACTAGGCCCAGATACGCAGTATTTT
CASSGGLGPDTQYF